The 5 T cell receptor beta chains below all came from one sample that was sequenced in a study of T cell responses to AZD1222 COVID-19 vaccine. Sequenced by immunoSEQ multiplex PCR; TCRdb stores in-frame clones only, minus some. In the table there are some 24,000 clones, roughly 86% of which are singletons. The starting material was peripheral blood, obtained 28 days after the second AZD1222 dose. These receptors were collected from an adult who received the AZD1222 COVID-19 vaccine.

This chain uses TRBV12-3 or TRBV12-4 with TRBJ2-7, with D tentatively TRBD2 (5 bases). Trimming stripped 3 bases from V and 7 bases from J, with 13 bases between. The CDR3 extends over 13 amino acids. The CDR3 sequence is CASSLGRGWEQYF. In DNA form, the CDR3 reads TGTGCCAGCAGTTTGGGAAGAGGGTGGGAGCAGTACTTC.

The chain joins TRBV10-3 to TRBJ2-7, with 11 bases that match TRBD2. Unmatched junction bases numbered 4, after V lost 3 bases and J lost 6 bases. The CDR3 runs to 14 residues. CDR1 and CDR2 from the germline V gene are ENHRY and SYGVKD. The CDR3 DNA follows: TGTGCCATCAGTGAAACTAGCGGGAGTTTCGAGCAGTACTTC. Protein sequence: CAISETSGSFEQYF.

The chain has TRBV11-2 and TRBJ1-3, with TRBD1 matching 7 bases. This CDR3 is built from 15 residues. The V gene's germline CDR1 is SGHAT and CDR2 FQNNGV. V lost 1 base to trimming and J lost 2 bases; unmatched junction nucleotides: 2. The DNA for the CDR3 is TGTGCCAGCAGCTTAGTTGACAGGGCTGGAAACACCATATATTTT. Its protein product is CASSLVDRAGNTIYF.

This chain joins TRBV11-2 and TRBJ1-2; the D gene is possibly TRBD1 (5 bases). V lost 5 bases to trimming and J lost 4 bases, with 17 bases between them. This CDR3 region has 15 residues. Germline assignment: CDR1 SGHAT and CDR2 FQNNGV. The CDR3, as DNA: TGTGCCAGCAGCCTCCTCTTCGGGGCAGGCTATGGCTACACCTTC. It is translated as CASSLLFGAGYGYTF.

Here the CDR3 DNA reads TGTGCCAGCAGCTTGCGGCAGGGCTACGAGCAGTACTTC. It encodes CASSLRQGYEQYF. The chain is built from TRBV5-4 and TRBJ2-7; possible D gene TRBD1, 5 bases. V shed 1 base and J shed 3 bases, with 8 bases lying between them. The germline CDR1 and CDR2 sequences are SGHNT and YYREEE (reference sequence). This CDR3 region has 13 residues.